The 8 T cell receptor beta chains presented below share a single source sample, sequenced in a study of PD-1 blockade in classical Hodgkin lymphoma. Repertoires were generated with immunoSEQ multiplex PCR, while TCRdb's copy carries only in-frame clones and drops some. The table shows 30,000 or so clones, with roughly 86% occurring only once. As to time point: cycle 4 day 1 (C4D1), after 5 to 7 weeks of nivolumab. After autologous stem cell transplantation all patients relapsed, and prior brentuximab vedotin exposure differed between cohorts. It was by magnetic negative selection that CD4+ T cells were purified from thawed PBMCs. Here the sequenced sample was CD4+ T cells from blood, taken before the fourth cycle of nivolumab. The receptor source for this set is a human donor with classical Hodgkin lymphoma.

This sequence joins TRBV5-4 and TRBJ2-2, with D tentatively TRBD2 (5 bases). Between the trimmed V and J ends, which lost 0 bases and 5 bases, there was a span of 11 bases. CDR3 size: 15 residues. Germline loops: CDR1 SGHNT, CDR2 YYREEE (reference sequence). DNA of the CDR3: TGTGCCAGCAGCTTGGCGGGAAGAGGAACCGGGGAGCTGTTTTTT. It codes for CASSLAGRGTGELFF.

As DNA, the CDR3 is TGTGCCAGCAGTAGTGGGACTAGACCTTACGAGCAGTACTTC. Protein sequence: CASSSGTRPYEQYF. The V gene is TRBV28, the J gene TRBJ2-7; 8 positions match TRBD2. CDR1 is MDHEN and CDR2 is SYDVKM in the germline V gene. CDR3 length: 14 amino acids. J lost 4 bases, V lost 5 bases, and 7 bases had no gene match.

The rearrangement joins TRBV27 to TRBJ1-1, with unresolved D. V was trimmed by 2 bases and J by 1 base, leaving 5 bases between them. Germline CDR1 is MNHEY and CDR2 is SMNVEV (reference sequence). The CDR3 is 13 residues long. DNA of the CDR3: TGTGCCAGCAGTTTAACGACGAACACTGAAGCTTTCTTT. This translates into CASSLTTNTEAFF.

V gene TRBV2 combines with J gene TRBJ2-3; 8 bases agree with TRBD2. Germline V gene sequence: CDR1 SNHLY, CDR2 FYNNEI. This CDR3 is built from 13 residues. After removal of 4 bases from V and 8 bases from J, the junction contained 5 bases not matched to a gene. In DNA, the CDR3 is TGTGCCAGCAGTGGTTCACGGGAGGGTACGCAGTATTTT. Translation: CASSGSREGTQYF.

The rearrangement joins TRBV14 to TRBJ2-3; 11 positions agree with TRBD2. In germline, CDR1 is SGHDN, CDR2 FVKESK. V dropped 0 bases and J dropped 6; count of bases not matched to a gene: 8. This CDR3 comprises 17 residues. The CDR3 DNA sequence: TGTGCCAGCAGCCAAGATGTCACTAGCGGGAGCTACGATACGCAGTATTTT. Translating gives CASSQDVTSGSYDTQYF.

The chain links TRBV28 to TRBJ1-5, with 7 bases identical to TRBD1. The CDR3 contains 15 residues. Germline CDR1 and CDR2: MDHEN and SYDVKM. J was trimmed by 7 bases and V by 3 bases; bases with no gene match: 9. CDR3 nucleotides: TGTGCCAGCAGTTTTATAGGGCAGGGGGAACAGCCCCAGCATTTT. This encodes CASSFIGQGEQPQHF.

The J gene is TRBJ2-2, the V gene TRBV5-8; D unclear. The CDR3 covers 13 residues. Germline V gene data show CDR1 as SGHTS and CDR2 as YDEGEE. V lost 4 bases and J 7 bases, leaving 11 bases between the germline ends. The chain's CDR3 is CASSLLYGGELFF. CDR3 in DNA: TGTGCCAGCAGCCTTCTTTATGGCGGGGAGCTGTTTTTT.

The chain is built from TRBV28 and TRBJ1-5, with D perhaps matching TRBD1 (6 bases). CDR3 length equals 16 residues. V gave up 7 bases and J gave up 4 bases, with 20 bases separating them. Looked up from germline, CDR1 is MDHEN and CDR2 is SYDVKM. The CDR3 sequence: CASNPRGRGGNQPQHF. CDR3 bases: TGTGCCAGCAACCCCCGGGGCAGGGGAGGAAATCAGCCCCAGCATTTT.